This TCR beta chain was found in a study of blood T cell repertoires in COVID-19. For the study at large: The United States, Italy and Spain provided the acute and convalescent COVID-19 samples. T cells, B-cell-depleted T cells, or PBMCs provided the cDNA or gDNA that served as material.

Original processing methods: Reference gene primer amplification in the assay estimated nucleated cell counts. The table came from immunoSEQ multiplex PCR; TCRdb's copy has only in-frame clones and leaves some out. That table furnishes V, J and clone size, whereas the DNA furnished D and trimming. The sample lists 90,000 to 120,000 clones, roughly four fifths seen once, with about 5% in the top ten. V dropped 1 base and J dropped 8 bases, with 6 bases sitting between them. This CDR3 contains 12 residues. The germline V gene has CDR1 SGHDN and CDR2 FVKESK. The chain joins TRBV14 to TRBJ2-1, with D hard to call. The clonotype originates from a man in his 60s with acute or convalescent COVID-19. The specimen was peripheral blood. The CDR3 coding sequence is TGTGCCAGCAGCCAAGCGAAGCATGAGCAGTTCTTC. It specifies CASSQAKHEQFF.